The 22 T cell receptor beta chains below were found in one sample sequenced in a study of T cells after yellow fever vaccination. Each CDR3 protein gets one entry after TCRdb re-called the 5' RACE reads with MiXCR. The sample has over 250,000 distinct CDR3 sequences, 5.2% seen once. This specimen consisted of CD4+ T cells sorted from PBMCs, obtained on the day of the yellow fever booster vaccination. These receptors came from a man aged 18 to 30 who received the YFV17D yellow fever vaccine.

The chain uses TRBV20-1 and TRBJ2-1; 10 positions agree with TRBD1. Germline CDR1 reads DFQATT; CDR2 reads SNEGSKA (reference sequence). CDR3 length: 14 amino acids. V gave up 5 bases and J gave up 6 bases; unmatched junction bases: 7. CDR3 sequence: CSAPRTGGFNEQFF. DNA for the CDR3: TGCAGTGCTCCCCGGACAGGGGGATTCAATGAGCAGTTCTTC.

This clonotype has a handful of counts. The chain is built from TRBV7-2 and TRBJ2-3; 8 nucleotides agree with TRBD1. Germline V gene sequence: CDR1 SGHTA, CDR2 FQGNSA. J gave up 2 bases and V 3 bases, and 4 bases lay outside the gene matches. This CDR3 comprises 15 residues. As DNA, the CDR3 is TGTGCCAGCAGCTTCAGGGGGCCAAACACAGATACGCAGTATTTT. The encoded protein is CASSFRGPNTDTQYF.

This clonotype appeared many times. The chain employs TRBV9 and TRBJ1-2; D not certain. The CDR3 has 14 residues. Deletions cut 0 bases from V and 8 bases from J, with 14 bases between. Germline CDR1 and CDR2: SGDLS and YYNGEE. CDR3 region: CASSVGSRRDGYTF. The CDR3 DNA reads TGTGCCAGCAGCGTAGGTTCCCGTCGCGACGGCTACACCTTC.

The chain carries TRBV20-1 and TRBJ2-3; weak D call: TRBD2 (6 bases). V was pared by 1 base and J by 4 bases, with 15 bases between. The CDR3 spans 15 residues. Germline values: CDR1 DFQATT, CDR2 SNEGSKA (reference sequence). The chain's CDR3 is CSARVGSSASDTQYF. DNA for the CDR3: TGCAGTGCTAGAGTTGGGTCTAGCGCCTCAGATACGCAGTATTTT.

This clonotype has more than one count but fewer than ten. The V gene is TRBV20-1, the J gene TRBJ2-1; no clear D. Germline V gives CDR1 DFQATT, CDR2 SNEGSKA (reference sequence). V gave up 3 bases and J gave up 2 bases, with 11 bases separating them. The CDR3 has 14 amino acids. The CDR3 is CSARSKPTYNEQFF. For the CDR3, the DNA is TGCAGTGCTAGGAGTAAACCCACCTACAATGAGCAGTTCTTC.

V gene TRBV5-1 combines with J gene TRBJ2-5, with TRBD1 matching over 9 bases. This CDR3 is 16 amino acids long. Germline-derived CDR1 and CDR2 are SGHRS and YFSETQ. Trimming removed 6 bases from V and 3 bases from J; junction bases left unmatched: 12. The CDR3 here is CASNYMDRGMEETQYF. The CDR3 DNA follows: TGCGCCAGCAACTACATGGACAGGGGTATGGAAGAGACCCAGTACTTC. The full variable domain, its missing parts supplied by reference TRBV5-1 and TRBJ2-5, is KAGVTQTPRYLIKTRGQQVTLSCSPISGHRSVSWYQQTPGQGLQFLFEYFSETQRNKGNFPGRFSGRQFSNSRSEMNVSTLELGDSALYLCASNYMDRGMEETQYFGPGTRLLVL.

This clonotype was found a few times. The chain uses TRBV29-1 and TRBJ1-1; 9 bases are shared with TRBD1. The CDR3 consists of 15 residues. V dropped 0 bases and J dropped 1; count of bases not matched to a gene: 3. From germline, CDR1 is SQVTM and CDR2 ANQGSEA. The CDR3 sequence is CSVEDGTGQNTEAFF. Here the CDR3 DNA reads TGCAGCGTTGAAGATGGGACAGGGCAGAACACTGAAGCTTTCTTT.

This clonotype was seen only a few times. The gene calls are TRBV24-1 and TRBJ2-1; the D is unclear. This CDR3 is 15 amino acids long. Germline V CDR1 and CDR2: KGHDR, SFDVKD. Trimming removed 2 bases from V and 9 bases from J, with 16 bases in between. The CDR3 spells CATSDSANLISEQFF. DNA for the CDR3: TGTGCCACCAGTGATTCTGCCAATCTCATCAGTGAGCAGTTCTTC.

This clonotype was seen a few times. The V call is TRBV4-1, the J call TRBJ2-7; no clear D. V lost 2 bases and J lost 3, with 14 bases in between. Looked up from germline, CDR1 is MGHRA and CDR2 is YSYEKL. The CDR3 runs 15 residues. DNA for the CDR3: TGCGCCAGCAGCCAACCTAGGGAAGGCCTCTACGAGCAGTACTTC. Protein sequence: CASSQPREGLYEQYF.

This clonotype was seen at least ten times. J is TRBJ2-3 and V is TRBV27; 8 positions agree with TRBD1. Germline values: CDR1 MNHEY, CDR2 SMNVEV (reference sequence). The CDR3 spans 19 residues. J was trimmed by 4 bases and V by 1 base; bases with no gene match: 16. The CDR3 DNA is TGTGCCAGCAGTTTATGGTCGGCTCGGGGACAGGTTATTTCAGATACGCAGTATTTT. Its translation is CASSLWSARGQVISDTQYF.

At least ten counts were recorded for this clonotype. The DNA for the CDR3 is TGTGCCAGCAGCCGGGCTAGACTGTTTTTT. Protein product: CASSRARLFF. The rearrangement joins TRBV6-6 to TRBJ1-4, with D unresolved. The V end was cut by 6 bases, the J end by 13 bases, with 9 bases between. Germline V gene data show CDR1 as MNHNY and CDR2 as SVGAGI (reference sequence). CDR3 length equals 10 residues.

This clonotype was recorded at least ten times. J is TRBJ2-3 and V is TRBV12-3 or TRBV12-4, with 13 bases identical to TRBD2. This CDR3 has 16 amino acids. Trimming removed 4 bases from V and 2 bases from J; junction bases left unmatched: 3. CDR3 coding DNA: TGTGCCAGCAGTTCGGGACTAGCGGGGTCCACAGATACGCAGTATTTT. Translation: CASSSGLAGSTDTQYF.

The chain is built from TRBV19 and TRBJ2-4; 9 bases are shared with TRBD1. Germline CDR1 and CDR2: LNHDA and SQIVND (reference sequence). V was clipped by 3 bases and J by 7 bases; unmatched bases: 16. The CDR3 is 18 amino acids. The CDR3 spells CASSIFPGQGGQGNIQYF. CDR3 DNA: TGTGCCAGTAGTATCTTCCCGGGACAGGGAGGACAAGGGAACATTCAGTACTTC. Supplemented by reference TRBV19 and TRBJ2-4, the full variable domain reads DGGITQSPKYLFRKEGQNVTLSCEQNLNHDAMYWYRQDPGQGLRLIYYSQIVNDFQKGDIAEGYSVSREKKESFPLTVTSAQKNPTAFYLCASSIFPGQGGQGNIQYFGAGTRLSVL.

This clonotype was picked up a small number of times. The chain employs TRBV5-1 and TRBJ2-7; D is perhaps TRBD1 (6 bases). CDR3 length: 13 amino acids. Trimming shortened V by 2 bases and J by 6 bases, and 12 bases separated the two germline ends. CDR1 is SGHRS and CDR2 is YFSETQ in the germline V gene. The CDR3 loop reads CASSLNRDIEQYV. CDR3 DNA sequence: TGCGCCAGCAGCTTAAACCGGGACATCGAGCAGTACGTC.

The chain uses TRBV4-3 and TRBJ2-2; tentative D call: TRBD1 (6 bases). Between the trimmed V and J ends, which lost 0 bases and 0 bases, there was a span of 8 bases. In germline, CDR1 is LGHNA, CDR2 YSLEER. The CDR3 contains 16 residues. CDR3 nucleotides: TGCGCCAGCAGCCAAGAAACAGGGACGAACACCGGGGAGCTGTTTTTT. It translates to CASSQETGTNTGELFF.

The genes are TRBV6-2 or TRBV6-3 and TRBJ1-1; D is perhaps TRBD1 (6 bases). Germline CDR1 is MNHEY and CDR2 is SVGEGT. The CDR3 covers 13 residues. V was cut by 6 bases and J by 3 bases, with 11 bases left in between. CDR3 amino acids: CASSRDTYTEAFF. The CDR3 region has the DNA TGTGCCAGCAGCCGGGACACCTACACTGAAGCTTTCTTT.

This clonotype was detected many times. The chain links TRBV20-1 to TRBJ1-1, with no clear D. CDR3 size: 13 residues. Trimming left V 5 bases short and J 2 bases short, with 12 bases between. Germline-derived CDR1 and CDR2 are DFQATT and SNEGSKA (reference sequence). Here the CDR3 DNA reads TGCAGTGCTTGCCCAAACCTAAACACTGAAGCTTTCTTT. Residues: CSACPNLNTEAFF.

This clonotype was seen a few times. This chain connects TRBV2 to TRBJ1-1, with a tentative D call TRBD1 (5 bases). The V and J ends lost 7 bases and 4 bases respectively, with 16 bases between them. The V gene's germline CDR1 is SNHLY and CDR2 FYNNEI. CDR3 length: 14 amino acids. CDR3 residues: CASTERGQGTEAFF. In DNA form, the CDR3 reads TGTGCCAGCACCGAGAGGGGCCAGGGCACTGAAGCTTTCTTT.

In this sample, this clonotype turned up a few times. The CDR3 reads CATQRGGSYGYTF. Here the CDR3 DNA reads TGTGCCACCCAAAGGGGGGGCAGCTATGGCTACACCTTC. The chain combines TRBV12-3 or TRBV12-4 with TRBJ1-2; possible D gene TRBD1, 6 bases. V was pared by 10 bases and J by 4 bases, with 16 bases between. The CDR3 consists of 13 residues.

The DNA of the CDR3 is TGTGCCACTTGCGAGGCCGGGCTGACAGGAGGAAACACCATATATTTT. Protein sequence: CATCEAGLTGGNTIYF. The rearrangement joins TRBV6-6 to TRBJ1-3, with D possibly TRBD1 on 6 matching bases. The CDR3 is made up of 16 amino acids. Germline lookup yields CDR1 MNHNY and CDR2 SVGAGI (reference sequence). V gave up 10 bases and J gave up 4 bases, with 23 bases separating them.

V usage is TRBV5-4 and J usage is TRBJ2-2; 14 nucleotides align to TRBD2. J was trimmed by 5 bases and V by 4 bases; bases with no gene match: 7. CDR3 length: 17 amino acids. CDR1 is SGHNT, CDR2 YYREEE, per germline (reference sequence). CDR3 region: CASSPGTSGGRTGELFF. The CDR3, as DNA: TGTGCCAGCAGCCCAGGGACTAGCGGGGGTCGGACCGGGGAGCTGTTTTTT. The whole variable domain, filled in from reference TRBV5-4 and TRBJ2-2, reads ETGVTQSPTHLIKTRGQQVTLRCSSQSGHNTVSWYQQALGQGPQFIFQYYREEENGRGNFPPRFSGLQFPNYSSELNVNALELDDSALYLCASSPGTSGGRTGELFFGEGSRLTVL.

This clonotype was found many times. This chain connects TRBV28 to TRBJ2-2; TRBD2 agrees at 13 bases. The CDR3 has 18 amino acids. CDR1 and CDR2 (germline): MDHEN, SYDVKM. V shed 5 bases and J 7 bases; nucleotides not matched to a gene: 13. The CDR3 spells CASSLPLTSGGALGELFF. DNA of the CDR3: TGTGCCAGCAGTCTTCCCCTAACTAGCGGGGGGGCGCTCGGGGAGCTGTTTTTT. Filled out from reference TRBV28 and TRBJ2-2, the complete variable domain reads DVKVTQSSRYLVKRTGEKVFLECVQDMDHENMFWYRQDPGLGLRLIYFSYDVKMKEKGDIPEGYSVSREKKERFSLILESASTNQTSMYLCASSLPLTSGGALGELFFGEGSRLTVL.